Following are 8 T cell receptor beta chains from one sample sequenced in a study of T-cell memory formation after mild COVID-19. TCRdb independently ran MiXCR on the 5' RACE reads; one entry per CDR3 protein. The sample lists about 430,000 distinct CDR3 sequences, roughly 18% occurring once. The sample consisted of PBMCs or a T cell subset sorted from them (not recorded which). The receptors originated from a man between 18 and 29 years old who had mild COVID-19 (a few samples of this study predate the infection). Cell type and time point are not known.

This clonotype has at least ten counts. V usage is TRBV7-2 and J usage is TRBJ2-1; no clear D gene. The CDR3 runs 15 residues. Trimming pared 5 bases from V and 6 bases from J, leaving 17 bases between. Germline CDR1 and CDR2: SGHTA and FQGNSA. The CDR3 spells CASSPYMGNSNEQFF. The CDR3 nucleotides are TGTGCCAGCAGCCCGTACATGGGGAATTCCAATGAGCAGTTCTTC.

The chain is built from TRBV7-9 and TRBJ1-2; D ambiguous. V dropped 0 bases and J dropped 6 bases, with 8 bases sitting between them. Germline CDR1 SEHNR, CDR2 FQNEAQ (reference sequence). The CDR3 is 13 amino acids. The CDR3 loop is CASSLADTDGYTF. CDR3 bases: TGTGCCAGCAGCTTAGCGGATACCGATGGCTACACCTTC.

The V and J genes are TRBV20-1 and TRBJ1-6, with D possibly TRBD1 on 5 matching bases. CDR3 size: 12 residues. CDR1 and CDR2 from the germline V gene are DFQATT and SNEGSKA (reference sequence). V was shortened by 6 bases and J by 7 bases, with 10 bases between the two germline ends. The CDR3 sequence: CSARWGNSPLHF. For the CDR3, the DNA is TGCAGTGCACGGTGGGGGAATTCACCCCTCCACTTT.

There are a few counts of this clonotype. J is TRBJ2-1 and V is TRBV11-2; 7 nucleotides align to TRBD2. Germline V gene sequence: CDR1 SGHAT, CDR2 FQNNGV. The V segment lost 7 bases and the J segment 9 bases; nucleotides outside the gene matches: 9. The CDR3 sequence is 13 residues long. The chain's CDR3 is CASTVRWEGEQFF. The CDR3 DNA is TGTGCCAGCACAGTCCGTTGGGAGGGTGAGCAGTTCTTC. Supplemented by reference TRBV11-2 and TRBJ2-1, the full variable domain reads EAGVAQSPRYKIIEKRQSVAFWCNPISGHATLYWYQQILGQGPKLLIQFQNNGVVDDSQLPKDRFSAERLKGVDSTLKIQPAKLEDSAVYLCASTVRWEGEQFFGPGTRLTVL.

The chain joins TRBV6-5 to TRBJ2-1, with a possible D match to TRBD1 (6 bases). The CDR3 is 17 residues long. Germline assignment: CDR1 MNHEY and CDR2 SVGAGI. The V gene lost 2 bases and the J gene lost 0 bases, with 14 bases spanning the gap. This chain's CDR3 is CASSYGGFFSSYNEQFF. CDR3 nucleotide sequence: TGTGCCAGCAGTTACGGGGGCTTTTTCAGCTCCTACAATGAGCAGTTCTTC.

The sample holds many counts of this clonotype. The chain uses TRBV4-3 and TRBJ2-3; a possible D gene is TRBD2 (7 bases). This CDR3 spans 19 amino acids. Germline CDR1 and CDR2: LGHNA and YSLEER. Trimming pared 4 bases from V and 6 bases from J, leaving 29 bases between. The CDR3, as DNA: TGCGCCAGCAGCCCTTCCCTTATCACTAGGGGGGGGCCCGAGGATACGCAGTATTTT. It is translated as CASSPSLITRGGPEDTQYF.

V usage is TRBV30 and J usage is TRBJ2-5; 8 nucleotides match TRBD2. J was trimmed by 3 bases and V by 5 bases; bases with no gene match: 5. In germline, CDR1 is GTSNPN, CDR2 SVGIG (reference sequence). This CDR3 contains 13 residues. In nucleotides, the CDR3 is TGTGCCTGGCAAGGACTAGCAGAAGAGACCCAGTACTTC. It specifies CAWQGLAEETQYF.

This clonotype was counted a few times. CDR3 DNA: TGTGCCAGCAGCCAAGCAATTACCTCGGGACAGGGGGCTAAAGGCTACACCTTC. The encoded protein is CASSQAITSGQGAKGYTF. J is TRBJ1-2 and V is TRBV4-2; 12 nucleotides match TRBD1. The CDR3 is made up of 18 amino acids. The V gene end was trimmed by 1 base and the J gene end by 8 bases; junction bases not matched to a gene: 14. Germline CDR1 reads LGHNA; CDR2 reads YNFKEQ.